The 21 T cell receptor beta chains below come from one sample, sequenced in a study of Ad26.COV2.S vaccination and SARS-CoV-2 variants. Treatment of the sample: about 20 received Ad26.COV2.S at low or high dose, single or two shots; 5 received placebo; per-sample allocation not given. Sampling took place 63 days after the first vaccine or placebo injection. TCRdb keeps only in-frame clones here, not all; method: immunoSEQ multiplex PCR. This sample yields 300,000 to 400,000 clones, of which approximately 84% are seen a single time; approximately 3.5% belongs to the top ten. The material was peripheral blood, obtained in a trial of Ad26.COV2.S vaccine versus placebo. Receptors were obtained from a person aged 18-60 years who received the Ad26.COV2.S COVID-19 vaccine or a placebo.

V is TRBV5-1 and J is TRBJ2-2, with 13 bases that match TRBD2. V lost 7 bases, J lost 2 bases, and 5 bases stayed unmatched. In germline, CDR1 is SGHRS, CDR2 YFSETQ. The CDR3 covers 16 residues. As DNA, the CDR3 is TGCGCCAGCGGATGGACTAGCGGGGGAAACACCGGGGAGCTGTTTTTT. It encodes CASGWTSGGNTGELFF. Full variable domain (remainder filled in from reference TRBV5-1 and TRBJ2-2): KAGVTQTPRYLIKTRGQQVTLSCSPISGHRSVSWYQQTPGQGLQFLFEYFSETQRNKGNFPGRFSGRQFSNSRSEMNVSTLELGDSALYLCASGWTSGGNTGELFFGEGSRLTVL.

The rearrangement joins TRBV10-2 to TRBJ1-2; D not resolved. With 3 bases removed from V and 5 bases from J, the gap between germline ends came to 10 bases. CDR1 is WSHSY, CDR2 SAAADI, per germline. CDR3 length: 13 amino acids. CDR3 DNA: TGCGCCAGCAGTGACCCAGCGAGGTATGGCTACACCTTC. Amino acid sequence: CASSDPARYGYTF.

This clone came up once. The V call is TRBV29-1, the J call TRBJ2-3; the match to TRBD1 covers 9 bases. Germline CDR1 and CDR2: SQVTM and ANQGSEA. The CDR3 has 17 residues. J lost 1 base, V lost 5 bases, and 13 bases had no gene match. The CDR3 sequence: CSVTRTGAKPRTDTQYF. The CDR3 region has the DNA TGCAGCGTTACCCGGACAGGGGCGAAACCCCGCACAGATACGCAGTATTTT.

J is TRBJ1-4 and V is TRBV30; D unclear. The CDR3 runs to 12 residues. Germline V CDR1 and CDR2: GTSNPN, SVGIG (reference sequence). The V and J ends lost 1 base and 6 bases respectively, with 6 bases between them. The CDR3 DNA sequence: TGTGCCTGGAGTGCCCCACATGAAAAACTGTTTTTT. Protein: CAWSAPHEKLFF.

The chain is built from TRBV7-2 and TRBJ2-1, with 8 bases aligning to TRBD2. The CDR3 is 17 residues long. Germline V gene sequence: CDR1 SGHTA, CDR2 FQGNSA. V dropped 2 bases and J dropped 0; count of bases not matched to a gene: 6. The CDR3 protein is CASSLTGGAISYNEQFF. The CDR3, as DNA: TGTGCCAGCAGCTTAACGGGAGGGGCGATCTCCTACAATGAGCAGTTCTTC.

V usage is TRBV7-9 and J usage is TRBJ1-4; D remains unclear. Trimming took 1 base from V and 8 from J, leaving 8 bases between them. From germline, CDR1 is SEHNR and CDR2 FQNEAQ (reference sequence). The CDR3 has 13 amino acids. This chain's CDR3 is CASSLGAYEKLFF. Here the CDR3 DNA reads TGTGCCAGCAGCTTAGGGGCTTACGAAAAACTGTTTTTT.

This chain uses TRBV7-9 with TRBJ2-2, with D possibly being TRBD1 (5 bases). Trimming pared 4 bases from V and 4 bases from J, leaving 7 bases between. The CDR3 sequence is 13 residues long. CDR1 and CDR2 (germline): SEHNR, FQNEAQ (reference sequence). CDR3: CASSWQGTGELFF. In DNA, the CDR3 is TGTGCCAGCAGCTGGCAGGGCACCGGGGAGCTGTTTTTT.

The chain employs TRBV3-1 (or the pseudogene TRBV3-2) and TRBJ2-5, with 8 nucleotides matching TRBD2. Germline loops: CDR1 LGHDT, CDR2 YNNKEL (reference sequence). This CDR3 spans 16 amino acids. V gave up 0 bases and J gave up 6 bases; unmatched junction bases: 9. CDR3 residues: CASSQEGAGAWKTQYF. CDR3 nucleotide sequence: TGTGCCAGCAGCCAAGAAGGAGCGGGAGCATGGAAGACCCAGTACTTC.

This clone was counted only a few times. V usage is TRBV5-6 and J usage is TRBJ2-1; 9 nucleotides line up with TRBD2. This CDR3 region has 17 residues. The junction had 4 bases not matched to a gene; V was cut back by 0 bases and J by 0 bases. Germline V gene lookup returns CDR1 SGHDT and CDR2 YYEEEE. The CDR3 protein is CASSLELAGNSYNEQFF. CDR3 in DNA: TGTGCCAGCAGCTTGGAACTAGCGGGCAACTCCTACAATGAGCAGTTCTTC.

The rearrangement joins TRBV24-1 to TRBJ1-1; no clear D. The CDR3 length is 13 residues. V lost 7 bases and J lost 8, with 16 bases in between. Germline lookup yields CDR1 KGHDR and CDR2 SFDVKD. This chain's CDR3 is CATRKKLKVEAFF. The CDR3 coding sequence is TGTGCCACCAGGAAAAAACTTAAGGTGGAAGCTTTCTTT.

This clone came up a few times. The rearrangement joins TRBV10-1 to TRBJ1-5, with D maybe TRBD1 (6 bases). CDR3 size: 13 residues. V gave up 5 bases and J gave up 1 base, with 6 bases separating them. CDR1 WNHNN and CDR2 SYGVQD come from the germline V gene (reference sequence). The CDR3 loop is CASSQGSNQPQHF. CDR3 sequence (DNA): TGCGCCAGCAGTCAGGGGAGCAATCAGCCCCAGCATTTT.

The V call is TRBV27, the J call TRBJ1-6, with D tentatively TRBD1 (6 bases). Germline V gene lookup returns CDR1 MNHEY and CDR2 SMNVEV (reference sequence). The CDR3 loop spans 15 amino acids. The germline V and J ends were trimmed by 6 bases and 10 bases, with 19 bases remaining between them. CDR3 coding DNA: TGTGCCAGCAGAAGTGAGCGGGGGGCGCAATCACCCCTCCACTTT. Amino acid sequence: CASRSERGAQSPLHF.

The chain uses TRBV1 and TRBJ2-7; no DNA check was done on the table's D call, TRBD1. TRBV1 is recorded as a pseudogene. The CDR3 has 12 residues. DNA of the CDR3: TGCACCAGTGGACACATCTCCTACGAGCAGTACTTC. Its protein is CTSGHISYEQYF.

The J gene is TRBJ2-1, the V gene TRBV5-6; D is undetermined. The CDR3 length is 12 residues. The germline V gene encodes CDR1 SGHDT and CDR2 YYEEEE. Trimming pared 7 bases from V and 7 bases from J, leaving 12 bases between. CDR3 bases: TGTGCCAGCTTCTCTGAGGAAAATGAGCAGTTCTTC. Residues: CASFSEENEQFF.

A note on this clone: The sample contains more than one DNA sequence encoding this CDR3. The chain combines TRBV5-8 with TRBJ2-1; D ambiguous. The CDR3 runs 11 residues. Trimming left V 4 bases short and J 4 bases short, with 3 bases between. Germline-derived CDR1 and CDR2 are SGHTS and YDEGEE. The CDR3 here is CASSLYNEQFF. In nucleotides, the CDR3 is TGTGCCAGCAGCCTTTACAATGAGCAGTTCTTC.

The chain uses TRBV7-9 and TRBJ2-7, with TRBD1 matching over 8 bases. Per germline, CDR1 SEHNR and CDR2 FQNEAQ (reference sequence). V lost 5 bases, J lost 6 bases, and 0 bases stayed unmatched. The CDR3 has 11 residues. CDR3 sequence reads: CASSTGGEQYF. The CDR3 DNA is TGTGCCAGCAGCACAGGGGGCGAGCAGTACTTC.

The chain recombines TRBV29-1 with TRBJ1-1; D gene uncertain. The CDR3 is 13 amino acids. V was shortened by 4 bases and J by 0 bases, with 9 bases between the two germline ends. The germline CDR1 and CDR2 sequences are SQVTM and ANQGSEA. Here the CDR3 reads CSVVRQLNTEAFF. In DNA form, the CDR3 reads TGCAGCGTTGTCCGCCAGTTGAACACTGAAGCTTTCTTT.

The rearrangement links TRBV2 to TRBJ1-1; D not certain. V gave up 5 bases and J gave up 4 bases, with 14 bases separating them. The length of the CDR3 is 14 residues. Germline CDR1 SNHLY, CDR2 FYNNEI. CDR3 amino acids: CASSPVGFITEAFF. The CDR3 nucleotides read TGTGCCAGCAGTCCCGTTGGTTTTATCACTGAAGCTTTCTTT.

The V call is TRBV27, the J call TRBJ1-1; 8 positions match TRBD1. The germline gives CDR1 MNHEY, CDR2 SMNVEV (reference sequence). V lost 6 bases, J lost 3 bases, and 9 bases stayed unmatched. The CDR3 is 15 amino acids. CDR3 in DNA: TGTGCCAGCAGCCCCGCGGACAGGGTTTACACTGAAGCTTTCTTT. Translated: CASSPADRVYTEAFF.

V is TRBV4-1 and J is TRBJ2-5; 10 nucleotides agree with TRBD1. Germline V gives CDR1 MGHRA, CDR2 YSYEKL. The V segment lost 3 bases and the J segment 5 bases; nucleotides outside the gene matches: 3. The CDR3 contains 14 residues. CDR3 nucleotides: TGCGCCAGCAGCCAGGGACAGGGGTGGGAGACCCAGTACTTC. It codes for CASSQGQGWETQYF.

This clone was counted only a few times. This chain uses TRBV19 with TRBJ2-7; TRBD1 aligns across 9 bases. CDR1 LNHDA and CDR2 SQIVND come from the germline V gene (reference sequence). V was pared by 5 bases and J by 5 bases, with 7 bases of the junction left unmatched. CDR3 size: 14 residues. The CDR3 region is CASSLRTGVHEQYF. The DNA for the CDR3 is TGTGCCAGTAGTCTTCGGACAGGGGTACACGAGCAGTACTTC.